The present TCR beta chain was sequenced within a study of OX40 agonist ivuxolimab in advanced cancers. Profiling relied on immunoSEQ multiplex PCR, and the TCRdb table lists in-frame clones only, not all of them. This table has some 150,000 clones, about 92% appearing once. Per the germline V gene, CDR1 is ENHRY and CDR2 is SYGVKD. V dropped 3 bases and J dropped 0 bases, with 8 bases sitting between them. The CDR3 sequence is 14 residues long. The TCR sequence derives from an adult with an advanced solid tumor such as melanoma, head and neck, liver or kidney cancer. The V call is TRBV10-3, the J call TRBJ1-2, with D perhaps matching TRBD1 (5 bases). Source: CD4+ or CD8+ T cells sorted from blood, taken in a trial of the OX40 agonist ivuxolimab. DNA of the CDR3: TGTGCCATCAGTGATCAGGGCGCTAACTATGGCTACACCTTC. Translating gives CAISDQGANYGYTF.